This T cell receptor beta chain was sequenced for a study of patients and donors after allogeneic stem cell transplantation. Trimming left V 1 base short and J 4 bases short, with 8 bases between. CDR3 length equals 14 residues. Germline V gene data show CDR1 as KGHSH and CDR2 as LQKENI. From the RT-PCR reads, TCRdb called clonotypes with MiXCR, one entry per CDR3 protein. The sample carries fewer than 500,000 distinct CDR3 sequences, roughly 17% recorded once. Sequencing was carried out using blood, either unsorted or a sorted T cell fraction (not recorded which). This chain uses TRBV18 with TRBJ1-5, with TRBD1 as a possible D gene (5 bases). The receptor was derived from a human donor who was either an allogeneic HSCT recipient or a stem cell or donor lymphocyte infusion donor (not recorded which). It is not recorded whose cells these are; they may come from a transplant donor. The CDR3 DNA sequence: TGTGCCAGCTCACCACAGGGGACTAATCAGCCCCAGCATTTT. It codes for CASSPQGTNQPQHF.